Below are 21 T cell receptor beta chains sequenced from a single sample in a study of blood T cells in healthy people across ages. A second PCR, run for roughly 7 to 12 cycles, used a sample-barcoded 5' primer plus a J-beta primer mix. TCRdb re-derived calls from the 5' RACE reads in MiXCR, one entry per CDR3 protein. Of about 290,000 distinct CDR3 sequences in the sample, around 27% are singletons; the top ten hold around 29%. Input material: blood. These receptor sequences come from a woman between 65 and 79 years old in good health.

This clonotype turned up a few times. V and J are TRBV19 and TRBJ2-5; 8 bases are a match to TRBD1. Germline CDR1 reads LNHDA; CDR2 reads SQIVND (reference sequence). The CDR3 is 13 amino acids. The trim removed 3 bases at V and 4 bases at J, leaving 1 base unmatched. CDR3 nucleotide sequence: TGTGCCAGTAGTATGGACAGGGCAGAGACCCAGTACTTC. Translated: CASSMDRAETQYF.

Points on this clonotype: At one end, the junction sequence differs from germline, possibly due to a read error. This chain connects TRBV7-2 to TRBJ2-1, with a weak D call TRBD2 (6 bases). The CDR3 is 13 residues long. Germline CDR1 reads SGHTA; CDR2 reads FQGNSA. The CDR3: CASRRDSSNEQFF. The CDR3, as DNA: TGTGCCAGCAGGCGGGACTCCTCCAATGAGCAGTTCTTC. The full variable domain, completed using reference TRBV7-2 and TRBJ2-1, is GAGVSQSPSNKVTEKGKDVELRCDPISGHTALYWYRQSLGQGLEFLIYFQGNSAPDKSGLPSDRFSAERTGGSVSTLTIQRTQQEDSAVYLCASRRDSSNEQFFGPGTRLTVL.

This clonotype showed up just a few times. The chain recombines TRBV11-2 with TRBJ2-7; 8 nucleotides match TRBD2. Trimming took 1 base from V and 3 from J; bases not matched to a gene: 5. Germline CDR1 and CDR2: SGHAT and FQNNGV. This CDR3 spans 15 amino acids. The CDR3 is CASSLGPGGDYEQYF. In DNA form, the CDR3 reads TGTGCCAGCAGCTTAGGTCCGGGAGGGGACTACGAGCAGTACTTC.

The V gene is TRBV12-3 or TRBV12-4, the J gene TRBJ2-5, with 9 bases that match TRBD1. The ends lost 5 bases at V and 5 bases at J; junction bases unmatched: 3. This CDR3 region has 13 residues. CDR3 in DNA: TGTGCCAGCAGTAGGGGGACAGGGGAGACCCAGTACTTC. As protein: CASSRGTGETQYF.

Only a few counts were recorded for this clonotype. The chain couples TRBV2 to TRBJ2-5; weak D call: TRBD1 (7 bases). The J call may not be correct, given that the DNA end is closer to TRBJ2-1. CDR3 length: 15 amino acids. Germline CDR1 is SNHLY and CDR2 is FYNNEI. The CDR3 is CASSQGGWGGNEQFF. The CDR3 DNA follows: TGTGCCAGCAGCCAGGGGGGCTGGGGTGGGAATGAGCAGTTCTTC.

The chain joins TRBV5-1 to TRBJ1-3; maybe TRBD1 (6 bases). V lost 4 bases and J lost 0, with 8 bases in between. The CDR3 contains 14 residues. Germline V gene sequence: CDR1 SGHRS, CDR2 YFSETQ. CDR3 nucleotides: TGCGCCAGCAGCCAGGACAGCTCTGGAAACACCATATATTTT. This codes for CASSQDSSGNTIYF.

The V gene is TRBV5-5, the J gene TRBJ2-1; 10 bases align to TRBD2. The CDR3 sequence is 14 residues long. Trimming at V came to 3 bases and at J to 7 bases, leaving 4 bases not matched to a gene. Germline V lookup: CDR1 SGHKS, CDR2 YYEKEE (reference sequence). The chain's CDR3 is CASSSSGGWNEQFF. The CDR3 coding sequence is TGTGCCAGCAGCTCTAGCGGGGGATGGAATGAGCAGTTCTTC. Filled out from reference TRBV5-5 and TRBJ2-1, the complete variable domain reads DAGVTQSPTHLIKTRGQQVTLRCSPISGHKSVSWYQQVLGQGPQFIFQYYEKEERGRGNFPDRFSARQFPNYSSELNVNALLLGDSALYLCASSSSGGWNEQFFGPGTRLTVL.

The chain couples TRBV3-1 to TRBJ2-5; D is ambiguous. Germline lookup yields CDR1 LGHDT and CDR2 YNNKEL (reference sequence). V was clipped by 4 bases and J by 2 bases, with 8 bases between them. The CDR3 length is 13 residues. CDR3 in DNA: TGTGCCAGCAGCCGACACCGTCAAGAGACCCAGTACTTC. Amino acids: CASSRHRQETQYF.

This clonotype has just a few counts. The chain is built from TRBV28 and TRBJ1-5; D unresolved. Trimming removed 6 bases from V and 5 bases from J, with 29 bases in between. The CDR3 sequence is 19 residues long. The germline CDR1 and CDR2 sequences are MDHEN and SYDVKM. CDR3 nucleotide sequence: TGTGCCAGCAGCCCCTCTCTCGGCCTTGGCAGTCTTTCAGATCAGCCCCAGCATTTT. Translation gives CASSPSLGLGSLSDQPQHF.

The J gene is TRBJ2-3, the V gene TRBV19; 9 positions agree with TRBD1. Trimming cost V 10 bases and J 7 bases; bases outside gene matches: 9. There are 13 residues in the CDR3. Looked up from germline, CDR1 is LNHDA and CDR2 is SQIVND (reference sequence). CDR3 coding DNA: TGTGCCACCACGGGACAGGGTTTGAATACGCAGTATTTT. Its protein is CATTGQGLNTQYF.

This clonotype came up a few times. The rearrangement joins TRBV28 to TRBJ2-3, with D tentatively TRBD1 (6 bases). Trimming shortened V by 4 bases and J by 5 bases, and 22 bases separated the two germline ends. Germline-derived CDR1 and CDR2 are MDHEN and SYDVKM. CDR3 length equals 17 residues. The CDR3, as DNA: TGTGCCAGCAGTTCCCCTCGACAGGTCCAGCAAGGAGATACGCAGTATTTT. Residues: CASSSPRQVQQGDTQYF.

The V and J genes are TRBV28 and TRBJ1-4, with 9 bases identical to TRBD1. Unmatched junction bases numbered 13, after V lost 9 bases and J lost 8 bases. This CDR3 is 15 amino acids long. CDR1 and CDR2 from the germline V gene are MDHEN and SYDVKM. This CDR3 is CASRDRPGQGEKLFF. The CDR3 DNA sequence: TGTGCCAGTCGCGACCGACCTGGACAGGGGGAAAAACTGTTTTTT. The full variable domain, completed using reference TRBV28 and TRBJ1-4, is DVKVTQSSRYLVKRTGEKVFLECVQDMDHENMFWYRQDPGLGLRLIYFSYDVKMKEKGDIPEGYSVSREKKERFSLILESASTNQTSMYLCASRDRPGQGEKLFFGSGTQLSVL.

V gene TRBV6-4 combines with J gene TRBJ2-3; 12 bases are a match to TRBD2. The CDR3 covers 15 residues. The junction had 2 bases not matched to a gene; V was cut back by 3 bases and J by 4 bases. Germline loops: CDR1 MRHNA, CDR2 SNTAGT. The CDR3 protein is CASSDLAGGADTQYF. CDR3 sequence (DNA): TGTGCCAGCAGTGATCTAGCGGGAGGGGCAGATACGCAGTATTTT.

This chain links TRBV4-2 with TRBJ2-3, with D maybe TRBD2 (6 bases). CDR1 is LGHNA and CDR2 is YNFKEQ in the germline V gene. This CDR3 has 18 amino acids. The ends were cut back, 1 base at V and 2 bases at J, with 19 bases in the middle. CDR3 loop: CASSQGGGRDWFTDTQYF. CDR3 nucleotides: TGTGCCAGCAGCCAAGGCGGTGGAAGGGACTGGTTCACAGATACGCAGTATTTT.

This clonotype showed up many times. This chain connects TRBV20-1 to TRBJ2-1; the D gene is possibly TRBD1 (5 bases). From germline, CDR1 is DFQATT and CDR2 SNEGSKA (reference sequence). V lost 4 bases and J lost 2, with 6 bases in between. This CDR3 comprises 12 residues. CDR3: CSAKGPYNEQFF. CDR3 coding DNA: TGCAGTGCTAAGGGGCCCTACAATGAGCAGTTCTTC.

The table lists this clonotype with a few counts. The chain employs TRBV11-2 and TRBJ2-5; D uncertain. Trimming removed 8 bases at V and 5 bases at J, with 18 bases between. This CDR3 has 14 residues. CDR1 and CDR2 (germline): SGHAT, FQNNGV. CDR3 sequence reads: CASGPRSKMETQYF. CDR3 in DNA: TGTGCCAGCGGTCCTCGAAGCAAGATGGAGACCCAGTACTTC.

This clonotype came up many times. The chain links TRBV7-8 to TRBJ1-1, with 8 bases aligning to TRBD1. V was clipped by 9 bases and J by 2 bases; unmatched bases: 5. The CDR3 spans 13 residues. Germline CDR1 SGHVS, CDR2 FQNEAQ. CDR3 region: CASSQGGNTEAFF. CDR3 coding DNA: TGTGCCAGTTCACAGGGGGGAAACACTGAAGCTTTCTTT.

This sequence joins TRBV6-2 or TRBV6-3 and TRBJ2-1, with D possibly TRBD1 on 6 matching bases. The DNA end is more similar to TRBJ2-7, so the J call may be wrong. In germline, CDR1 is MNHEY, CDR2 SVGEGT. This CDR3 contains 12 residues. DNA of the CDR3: TGTGCCAGCGGGGCGGACAGTAACGAGCAGTACTTC. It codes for CASGADSNEQYF.

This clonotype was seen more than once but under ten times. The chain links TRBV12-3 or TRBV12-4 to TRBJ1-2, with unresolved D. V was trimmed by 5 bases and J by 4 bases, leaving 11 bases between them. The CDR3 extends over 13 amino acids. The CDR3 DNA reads TGTGCCAGCAGTAGCGGGGTACTCTATGGCTACACCTTC. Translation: CASSSGVLYGYTF.

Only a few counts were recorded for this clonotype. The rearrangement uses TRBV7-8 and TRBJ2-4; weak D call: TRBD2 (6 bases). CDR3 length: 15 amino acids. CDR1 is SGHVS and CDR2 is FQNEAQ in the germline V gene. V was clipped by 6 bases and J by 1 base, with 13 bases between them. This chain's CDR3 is CASRAETSAKNIQYF. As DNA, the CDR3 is TGTGCCAGCAGGGCAGAGACTAGTGCCAAAAACATTCAGTACTTC.

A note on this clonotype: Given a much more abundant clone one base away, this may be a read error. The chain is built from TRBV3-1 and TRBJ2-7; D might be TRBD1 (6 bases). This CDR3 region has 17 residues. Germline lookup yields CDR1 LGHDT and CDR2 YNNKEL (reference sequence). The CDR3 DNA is TGTGCCAGCAGCCAAGATAGGGGGATCCTAGTTGCCTACGGGCAGTACTTC. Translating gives CASSQDRGILVAYGQYF.